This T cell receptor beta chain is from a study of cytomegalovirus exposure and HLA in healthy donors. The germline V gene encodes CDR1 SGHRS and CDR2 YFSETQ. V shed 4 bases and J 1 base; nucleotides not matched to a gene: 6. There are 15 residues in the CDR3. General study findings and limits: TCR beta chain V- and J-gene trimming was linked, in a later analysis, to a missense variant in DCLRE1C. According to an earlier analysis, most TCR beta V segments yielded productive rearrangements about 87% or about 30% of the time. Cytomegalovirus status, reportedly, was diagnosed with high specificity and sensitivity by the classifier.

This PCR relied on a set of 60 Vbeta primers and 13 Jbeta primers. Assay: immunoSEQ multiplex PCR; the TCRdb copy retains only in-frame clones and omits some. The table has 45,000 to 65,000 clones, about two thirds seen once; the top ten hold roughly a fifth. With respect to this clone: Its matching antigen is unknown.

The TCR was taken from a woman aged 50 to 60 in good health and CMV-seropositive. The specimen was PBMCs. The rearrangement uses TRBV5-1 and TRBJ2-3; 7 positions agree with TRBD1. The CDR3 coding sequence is TGCGCCAGCAGCCCATGGGACAGAGGCACAGATACGCAGTATTTT. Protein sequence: CASSPWDRGTDTQYF. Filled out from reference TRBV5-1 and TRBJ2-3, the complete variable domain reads KAGVTQTPRYLIKTRGQQVTLSCSPISGHRSVSWYQQTPGQGLQFLFEYFSETQRNKGNFPGRFSGRQFSNSRSEMNVSTLELGDSALYLCASSPWDRGTDTQYFGPGTRLTVL.